This T cell receptor beta chain was retrieved from a study of blood T cell repertoires in COVID-19. Whole-study context: Acute and convalescent COVID-19 samples came from the United States, Italy and Spain. PBMCs, B-cell-depleted T cells, or T cells were the source of the cDNA or gDNA that made up the material.

Authors' processing steps: From reference gene primer amplification, estimates of nucleated cell counts were derived. Some clones are missing from TCRdb's copy, which holds only in-frame ones; the method was immunoSEQ multiplex PCR. V, J and clone size are taken as reported in that table, and D and trimming were inferred from the DNA itself. Seen here are over 200,000 clones, approximately 91% observed once, and the top ten hold 0.55% to 0.75%. Germline V gene sequence: CDR1 LNHDA, CDR2 SQIVND (reference sequence). The V gene lost 5 bases and the J gene lost 0 bases, with 8 bases spanning the gap. CDR3 length equals 14 residues.

The sequenced sample was peripheral blood. The TCR comes from a man in his forties or fifties with acute or convalescent COVID-19. J is TRBJ2-1 and V is TRBV19; D not certain. CDR3 coding DNA: TGTGCCAGTAGTCCTCTCCCCTCCTACAATGAGCAGTTCTTC. This gives the protein CASSPLPSYNEQFF.